This TCR beta chain was documented in a study of cytomegalovirus exposure and HLA in healthy donors. The study, taken as a whole, reports: Diagnosis of cytomegalovirus status made by the classifier reportedly showed high specificity and sensitivity. Evidence from a later analysis indicated that most CMV-associated TCR beta chains looked HLA-restricted. Rare TCR sequences predominated, though certain public TCRs were found in many donors. Several of the most significant clusters appeared, in a later analysis, to be linked to common viral pathogens.

Use of 60 Vbeta and 13 Jbeta primers characterized the PCR. The repertoire was sequenced with immunoSEQ multiplex PCR; TCRdb's copy has only in-frame clones and lacks some. The repertoire holds 150,000 or so clones, around four fifths seen once, with roughly 2% in the top ten. This clone was seen only a few times. Its antigen is unidentified. This CDR3 is built from 12 residues. V was trimmed by 3 bases and J by 2 bases, leaving 4 bases between them. Germline-derived CDR1 and CDR2 are SGDLS and YYNGEE. Sample: PBMCs. The chain recombines TRBV9 with TRBJ2-3; D remains unclear. The origin of this receptor is a female donor in good health and CMV-seronegative. CDR3 sequence (DNA): TGTGCCAGCAGCGCCTTCACAGATACGCAGTATTTT. This encodes CASSAFTDTQYF.